One and the same sample provided the 26 T cell receptor beta chains below, sequenced in a study of vaccination effects on CD4 cells after COVID-19. The table came from immunoSEQ multiplex PCR; TCRdb's copy has only in-frame clones and leaves some out. The sample contains some 68,000 clones, about 80% of which appear only once. For these TCRs, the target antigens are not known. The ViraFEST assay expanded antigen-specific CD4+ T cells with viral peptide pools before sequencing. Subsequent to a culture period of roughly 11 days, CD4+ T cells were isolated. The cohort was immunized with two doses of either the BNT162b2 or mRNA-1273 vaccine. The source material was CD4+ T cells from PBMCs cultured with HCoV-229E spike peptides, sampled after COVID-19 vaccination. These receptor sequences come from a human donor who received a COVID-19 vaccine.

This clone was picked up one time. The rearrangement links TRBV7-2 to TRBJ2-1, with TRBD1 identical over 7 bases. Germline V gene lookup returns CDR1 SGHTA and CDR2 FQGNSA. J gave up 0 bases and V 5 bases, and 4 bases lay outside the gene matches. The CDR3 totals 15 residues. The CDR3 DNA sequence: TGTGCCAGCAGCATAGACAGGGTCTCCTACAATGAGCAGTTCTTC. As protein: CASSIDRVSYNEQFF.

This clone has a single count. The V and J genes are TRBV7-2 and TRBJ1-4, with TRBD1 as a possible D gene (6 bases). Deletions cut 3 bases from V and 4 bases from J, with 15 bases between. The CDR3 contains 16 residues. The germline V gene has CDR1 SGHTA and CDR2 FQGNSA. In nucleotides, the CDR3 is TGTGCCAGCAGCTTCTACCCCAGGGGAAGTAATGAAAAACTGTTTTTT. Encoded protein: CASSFYPRGSNEKLFF.

This clone was counted once. This chain uses TRBV7-2 with TRBJ1-2, with 7 bases that match TRBD1. V lost 5 bases to trimming and J lost 8 bases; unmatched junction nucleotides: 11. Germline CDR1 reads SGHTA; CDR2 reads FQGNSA. The length of the CDR3 is 14 residues. The CDR3: CASSPATGPMGYTF. CDR3 bases: TGTGCCAGCAGCCCCGCGACAGGGCCTATGGGCTACACCTTC.

This rearrangement joins TRBV6-1 to TRBJ1-6, with D maybe TRBD1 (6 bases). Trimming shortened V by 3 bases and J by 7 bases, and 13 bases separated the two germline ends. CDR1 MNHNS and CDR2 SASEGT come from the germline V gene. The length of the CDR3 is 15 residues. The CDR3 reads CASSDRGYRNSPLHF. CDR3 coding DNA: TGTGCCAGCAGTGACAGGGGTTACCGCAATTCACCCCTCCACTTT.

This clone was seen just once. V and J are TRBV12-3 or TRBV12-4 and TRBJ2-5, with a tentative D call TRBD1 (5 bases). There are 13 residues in the CDR3. With 3 bases removed from V and 3 bases from J, the gap between germline ends came to 8 bases. CDR3 loop: CASSFFREETQYF. In DNA, the CDR3 is TGTGCCAGCAGTTTTTTCAGGGAAGAGACCCAGTACTTC.

The chain links TRBV7-6 to TRBJ1-1, with 7 nucleotides matching TRBD1. CDR3 size: 13 residues. Germline V gene sequence: CDR1 SGHVS, CDR2 FNYEAQ. J lost 8 bases, V lost 3 bases, and 6 bases had no gene match. For the CDR3, the DNA is TGTGCCAGCAGCTTGTCGGGACAGCGGGAAGCTTTCTTT. It codes for CASSLSGQREAFF.

V and J are TRBV5-8 and TRBJ2-3; possibly TRBD2 for D (6 bases). In germline, CDR1 is SGHTS, CDR2 YDEGEE. The CDR3 has 17 residues. The ends were cut back, 7 bases at V and 1 base at J, with 22 bases in the middle. This chain's CDR3 is CASPWGVYSGGTDTQYF. CDR3 coding DNA: TGTGCCAGCCCTTGGGGGGTCTACTCTGGTGGCACAGATACGCAGTATTTT. The full variable domain, in which reference TRBV5-8 and TRBJ2-3 provide the parts outside the CDR3, is EAGVTQSPTHLIKTRGQQATLRCSPISGHTSVYWYQQALGLGLQFLLWYDEGEERNRGNFPPRFSGRQFPNYSSELNVNALELEDSALYLCASPWGVYSGGTDTQYFGPGTRLTVL.

V usage is TRBV3-1 (or the pseudogene TRBV3-2) and J usage is TRBJ2-5; TRBD1 agrees at 8 bases. Looked up from germline, CDR1 is LGHDT and CDR2 is YNNKEL (reference sequence). CDR3 length: 13 amino acids. V gave up 4 bases and J gave up 2 bases; unmatched junction bases: 0. CDR3 in DNA: TGTGCCAGCAGCCGACAGGGGCAAGAGACCCAGTACTTC. Residues: CASSRQGQETQYF.

V usage is TRBV7-3 and J usage is TRBJ2-3; D is possibly TRBD2 (6 bases). Germline V gene lookup returns CDR1 SGHTA and CDR2 FQGTGA. This CDR3 has 15 residues. Trimming removed 3 bases from V and 0 bases from J, with 10 bases in between. The CDR3 coding sequence is TGTGCCAGCAGCTTTAGCGGATTGAGCACAGATACGCAGTATTTT. It codes for CASSFSGLSTDTQYF.

The chain joins TRBV6-1 to TRBJ1-2; D may be TRBD1 (5 bases). This CDR3 spans 15 amino acids. Germline V CDR1 and CDR2: MNHNS, SASEGT. The germline V and J ends were trimmed by 3 bases and 7 bases, with 18 bases remaining between them. The CDR3, as DNA: TGTGCCAGCAGTGACGACCCGCCGGCAGGGTTTGGCTACACCTTC. It specifies CASSDDPPAGFGYTF.

The chain is built from TRBV13 and TRBJ2-3; D is unclear. CDR1 is PRHDT, CDR2 FYEKMQ, per germline (reference sequence). This CDR3 region has 14 residues. Between the trimmed V and J ends, which lost 3 bases and 1 base, there was a span of 8 bases. In nucleotides, the CDR3 is TGTGCCAGCAGCTTCTTCCAGGGCACAGATACGCAGTATTTT. Protein: CASSFFQGTDTQYF.

A few counts support this clone. This chain joins TRBV7-2 and TRBJ2-1, with 8 bases fitting TRBD2. Trimming removed 2 bases from V and 2 bases from J; junction bases left unmatched: 8. The germline V gene encodes CDR1 SGHTA and CDR2 FQGNSA. This CDR3 has 17 amino acids. CDR3 bases: TGTGCCAGCAGCTTAAACCGGGGGGGGCCACCCTACAATGAGCAGTTCTTC. Encoded protein: CASSLNRGGPPYNEQFF.

The sample holds one count of this clone. The chain joins TRBV7-2 to TRBJ2-5; D may be TRBD1 or TRBD2 (5 bases each). Trimming removed 2 bases at V and 3 bases at J, with 10 bases between. The germline V gene has CDR1 SGHTA and CDR2 FQGNSA. CDR3 length: 14 residues. CDR3: CASSLIRGEETQYF. For the CDR3, the DNA is TGTGCCAGCAGCTTAATCAGAGGGGAAGAGACCCAGTACTTC.

The chain recombines TRBV27 with TRBJ2-1; D could derive from TRBD1 or TRBD2 (5 bases each). Germline V lookup: CDR1 MNHEY, CDR2 SMNVEV (reference sequence). V dropped 7 bases and J dropped 7 bases, with 20 bases sitting between them. The CDR3 spans 15 residues. The CDR3 DNA reads TGTGCCAGCAATCCGGGACCCTCTCTACTTAATGAGCAGTTCTTC. Translated: CASNPGPSLLNEQFF.

The chain carries TRBV10-3 and TRBJ2-7, with 7 nucleotides matching TRBD1. The V segment lost 4 bases and the J segment 1 base; nucleotides outside the gene matches: 1. Germline-derived CDR1 and CDR2 are ENHRY and SYGVKD. The CDR3 is made up of 13 amino acids. This chain's CDR3 is CAISGQGSYEQYV. The CDR3 DNA reads as TGTGCCATCAGTGGACAGGGATCCTACGAGCAGTACGTC.

As to this clone: Other nucleotide sequences in the sample specify the same CDR3. V usage is TRBV18 and J usage is TRBJ1-1, with D hard to call. The germline V and J ends were trimmed by 6 bases and 0 bases, with 8 bases remaining between them. CDR1 and CDR2 from the germline V gene are KGHSH and LQKENI. The CDR3 has 13 residues. The CDR3 reads CASSEGMNTEAFF. The CDR3 DNA is TGTGCCAGCTCCGAAGGGATGAACACTGAAGCTTTCTTT.

The chain joins TRBV6-6 to TRBJ2-3; unclear D gene. V shed 4 bases and J shed 1 base, with 12 bases lying between them. The germline V gene has CDR1 MNHNY and CDR2 SVGAGI (reference sequence). The CDR3 is 15 amino acids. This chain's CDR3 is CASSLAAQRTDTQYF. In DNA form, the CDR3 reads TGTGCCAGCAGTTTGGCAGCACAACGCACAGATACGCAGTATTTT.

The chain links TRBV5-5 to TRBJ2-7, with D perhaps matching TRBD2 (6 bases). The CDR3 sequence is 15 residues long. Looked up from germline, CDR1 is SGHKS and CDR2 is YYEKEE (reference sequence). With 3 bases removed from V and 2 bases from J, the gap between germline ends came to 15 bases. The CDR3 DNA sequence: TGTGCCAGCAGCTCACCCGGGACTGGGACCTACGAGCAGTACGTC. Its translation: CASSSPGTGTYEQYV.

The CDR3 sequence is CASSPAWGGNEKLFF. The CDR3, as DNA: TGTGCCAGCAGCCCTGCTTGGGGGGGAAATGAAAAACTGTTTTTT. This sequence joins TRBV14 and TRBJ1-4; the D gene is possibly TRBD1 (5 bases). CDR3 length equals 15 residues. The germline V gene has CDR1 SGHDN and CDR2 FVKESK. V was clipped by 4 bases and J by 5 bases, with 14 bases between them.

The chain employs TRBV13 and TRBJ1-1, with D possibly being TRBD1 (5 bases). Germline V gene sequence: CDR1 PRHDT, CDR2 FYEKMQ (reference sequence). This CDR3 comprises 15 residues. Trimming took off 2 bases at V and 3 bases at J, with 13 bases between the two ends. CDR3 DNA: TGTGCCAGCAGCTTACCGACAGATCGGCACACTGAAGCTTTCTTT. This codes for CASSLPTDRHTEAFF.

The J gene is TRBJ2-5, the V gene TRBV7-3; the match to TRBD2 covers 11 bases. The CDR3 totals 15 residues. The V and J ends lost 3 bases and 5 bases, in that order; junction bases with no gene match: 5. CDR1 and CDR2 (germline): SGHTA, FQGTGA. The CDR3 loop is CASSFSGGAVETQYF. The CDR3 DNA reads as TGTGCCAGCAGCTTTAGCGGGGGGGCTGTTGAGACCCAGTACTTC.

The J gene is TRBJ1-1, the V gene TRBV7-3, with D uncertain. Trimming removed 2 bases from V and 1 base from J, with 5 bases in between. CDR3 size: 13 residues. The germline V gene encodes CDR1 SGHTA and CDR2 FQGTGA. CDR3 region: CASSLEANTEAFF. The CDR3 bases are TGTGCCAGCAGCTTAGAGGCGAACACTGAAGCTTTCTTT. Filled out from reference TRBV7-3 and TRBJ1-1, the complete variable domain reads GAGVSQTPSNKVTEKGKYVELRCDPISGHTALYWYRQSLGQGPEFLIYFQGTGAADDSGLPNDRFFAVRPEGSVSTLKIQRTERGDSAVYLCASSLEANTEAFFGQGTRLTVV.

Concerning this clone: Other DNA sequences from this sample encode an identical CDR3 as well. This chain links TRBV5-1 with TRBJ2-2, with 8 bases identical to TRBD1. V shed 1 base, J shed 1 base, and the junction held 3 bases outside the gene matches. Germline V gene data show CDR1 as SGHRS and CDR2 as YFSETQ. The CDR3 totals 16 residues. The CDR3 loop is CASSLSGTGNTGELFF. The CDR3 region has the DNA TGCGCCAGCAGCTTGAGTGGGACAGGGAACACCGGGGAGCTGTTTTTT.

The J gene is TRBJ1-4, the V gene TRBV30; possible D gene TRBD1, 5 bases. CDR3 length: 14 residues. In germline, CDR1 is GTSNPN, CDR2 SVGIG (reference sequence). V shed 3 bases and J shed 7 bases, with 15 bases lying between them. The CDR3 region has the DNA TGTGCCTGGAGGAGGGGTACGGGCGGTGAAAAACTGTTTTTT. It translates to CAWRRGTGGEKLFF.

This rearrangement joins TRBV5-1 to TRBJ2-1; D is perhaps TRBD1 or TRBD2 (6 bases each). The CDR3 length is 12 residues. The germline V gene has CDR1 SGHRS and CDR2 YFSETQ. Deletions cut 3 bases from V and 12 bases from J, with 13 bases between. CDR3 in amino acids: CASSSRGERQFF. Here the CDR3 DNA reads TGCGCCAGCAGCTCGAGGGGGGAGAGGCAGTTCTTC.

The chain uses TRBV3-1 (or the pseudogene TRBV3-2) and TRBJ2-3, with unresolved D. Germline values: CDR1 LGHDT, CDR2 YNNKEL (reference sequence). The CDR3 covers 12 residues. V was trimmed by 2 bases and J by 3 bases, leaving 3 bases between them. The CDR3 loop reads CASSQRTDTQYF. The CDR3 DNA sequence: TGTGCCAGCAGCCAAAGGACAGATACGCAGTATTTT.